This TCR beta chain is from a study of T cell responses to AZD1222 COVID-19 vaccine. Assay used: immunoSEQ multiplex PCR; TCRdb lists only in-frame clones, some missing. Of under 150,000 clones in the sample, approximately 90% were seen once. The CDR3 contains 17 residues. Trimming took off 4 bases at V and 11 bases at J, with 28 bases between the two ends. The germline CDR1 and CDR2 sequences are SNHLY and FYNNEI. As concerns this clone: Antigen: not known.

General study points: Reportedly, nearly half of unique spike TCRs recognized epitopes outside B.1.351/B.1.1.7 mutations.

The sequence derives from an adult in good health. V usage is TRBV2 and J usage is TRBJ2-3; TRBD2 is a possible D gene (6 bases). The sample here was peripheral blood, taken on day 0 of AZD1222 vaccination. CDR3 bases: TGTGCCAGCAGTGGAAACGTGGGAGCGGGTAGGGGTAATGGGCAGTATTTT. Protein: CASSGNVGAGRGNGQYF.